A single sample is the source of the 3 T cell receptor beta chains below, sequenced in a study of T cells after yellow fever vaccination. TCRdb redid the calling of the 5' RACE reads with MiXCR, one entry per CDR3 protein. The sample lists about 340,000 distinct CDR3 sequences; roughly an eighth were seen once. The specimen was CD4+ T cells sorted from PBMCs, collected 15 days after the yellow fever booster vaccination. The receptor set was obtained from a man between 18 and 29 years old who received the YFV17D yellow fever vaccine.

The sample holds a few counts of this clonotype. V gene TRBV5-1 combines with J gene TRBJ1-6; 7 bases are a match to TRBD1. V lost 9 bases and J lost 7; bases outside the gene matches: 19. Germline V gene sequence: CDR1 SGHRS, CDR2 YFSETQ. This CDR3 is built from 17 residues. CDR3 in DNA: TGCGCCAAAACAAATACGGGACAGTTAAGAACAAATTCACCCCTCCACTTT. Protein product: CAKTNTGQLRTNSPLHF.

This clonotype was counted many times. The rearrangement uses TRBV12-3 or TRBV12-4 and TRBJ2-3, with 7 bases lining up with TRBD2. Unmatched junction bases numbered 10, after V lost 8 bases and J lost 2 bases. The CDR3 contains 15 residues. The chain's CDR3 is CASSLGGTLTDTQYF. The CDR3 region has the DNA TGTGCCAGCTCCCTGGGAGGGACCCTCACAGATACGCAGTATTTT.

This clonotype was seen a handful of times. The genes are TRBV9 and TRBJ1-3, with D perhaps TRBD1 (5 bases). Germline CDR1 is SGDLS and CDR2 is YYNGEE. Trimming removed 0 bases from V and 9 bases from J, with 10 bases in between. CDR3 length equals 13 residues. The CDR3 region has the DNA TGTGCCAGCAGCGTAGACGGCGGGGGCACCATATATTTT. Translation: CASSVDGGGTIYF.